The 28 T cell receptor beta chains below come from one sample, sequenced in a study of a mutant IDH1 vaccine in newly diagnosed glioma. The antigens these receptors bind are not known. Generated by immunoSEQ multiplex PCR, the TCRdb table keeps only in-frame clones and is missing some. The sample has tens of thousands of clones; around 78% are singletons. Regarding time point: week 23, last vaccination. Every single dose of the vaccine, 300 ug of mutant IDH1 20-mer peptide, came with topical imiquimod. Here the sequenced sample was PBMCs, taken from a glioma patient whose treatment included an IDH1 peptide vaccine. The receptors were gathered from a woman in her thirties or forties with glioma. Some clones in this sample may be carry-over from other donors' samples.

A few counts support this clone. The V and J genes are TRBV10-3 and TRBJ2-5, with D maybe TRBD2 (5 bases). V was pared by 0 bases and J by 3 bases, with 5 bases between. Germline assignment: CDR1 ENHRY and CDR2 SYGVKD. CDR3 length equals 13 residues. The CDR3 DNA is TGTGCCATCAGTGAGTCGCGGGAAGAGACCCAGTACTTC. This gives the protein CAISESREETQYF.

The J gene is TRBJ2-1, the V gene TRBV20-1; D not certain. From germline, CDR1 is DFQATT and CDR2 SNEGSKA (reference sequence). The CDR3 runs 9 residues. The CDR3 protein is CRGPNEQFF. In DNA form, the CDR3 reads TGCAGGGGCCCCAATGAGCAGTTCTTC.

This clone was picked up a small number of times. The V call is TRBV2, the J call TRBJ1-1; tentatively, D is TRBD1 (5 bases). Trimming shortened V by 5 bases and J by 0 bases, and 16 bases separated the two germline ends. The V gene's germline CDR1 is SNHLY and CDR2 FYNNEI. This CDR3 is 16 amino acids long. The CDR3 spells CASSTGTSSMNTEAFF. In DNA, the CDR3 is TGTGCCAGCAGTACCGGGACGAGTTCTATGAACACTGAAGCTTTCTTT. Drawing the rest from reference TRBV2 and TRBJ1-1, the complete variable domain is EPEVTQTPSHQVTQMGQEVILRCVPISNHLYFYWYRQILGQKVEFLVSFYNNEISEKSEIFDDQFSVERPDGSNFTLKIRSTKLEDSAMYFCASSTGTSSMNTEAFFGQGTRLTVV.

The chain has TRBV25-1 and TRBJ1-2; 8 nucleotides align to TRBD1. Germline V gene sequence: CDR1 MGHDK, CDR2 SYGVNS. The CDR3 runs to 13 residues. Trimming removed 8 bases from V and 8 bases from J; junction bases left unmatched: 10. The CDR3 DNA reads TGTGCCAGCTCCCCGACAGGGGAGCTGGGCTACACCTTC. It encodes CASSPTGELGYTF.

The table lists this clone with a few counts. V gene TRBV27 combines with J gene TRBJ1-4, with 7 bases aligning to TRBD1. CDR3 length: 14 amino acids. Germline CDR1 is MNHEY and CDR2 is SMNVEV (reference sequence). Trimming removed 5 bases from V and 8 bases from J; junction bases left unmatched: 8. This CDR3 reads CASSNTGVIEKLFF. The CDR3 region has the DNA TGTGCCAGCAGTAACACAGGGGTTATCGAAAAACTGTTTTTT.

The chain couples TRBV2 to TRBJ2-1; 7 nucleotides match TRBD1. Germline V CDR1 and CDR2: SNHLY, FYNNEI. The trim removed 6 bases at V and 3 bases at J, leaving 5 bases unmatched. There are 14 residues in the CDR3. This CDR3 is CASSPGQSYNEQFF. The CDR3, as DNA: TGTGCCAGCAGCCCGGGACAGAGCTACAATGAGCAGTTCTTC. Variable domain in full (rest from reference TRBV2 and TRBJ2-1): EPEVTQTPSHQVTQMGQEVILRCVPISNHLYFYWYRQILGQKVEFLVSFYNNEISEKSEIFDDQFSVERPDGSNFTLKIRSTKLEDSAMYFCASSPGQSYNEQFFGPGTRLTVL.

V usage is TRBV5-1 and J usage is TRBJ2-6; 7 bases are a match to TRBD1. Trimming cost V 3 bases and J 3 bases; bases outside gene matches: 3. CDR1 is SGHRS and CDR2 is YFSETQ in the germline V gene. There are 15 residues in the CDR3. The CDR3 nucleotides are TGCGCCAGCAGCTGGAACAGGGGTGGGGCCAACGTCCTGACTTTC. Encoded protein: CASSWNRGGANVLTF.

The chain uses TRBV6-6 and TRBJ1-5, with D possibly matching TRBD1 (6 bases). V was clipped by 6 bases and J by 9 bases, with 18 bases between them. This CDR3 spans 14 amino acids. Germline V gene lookup returns CDR1 MNHNY and CDR2 SVGAGI (reference sequence). The CDR3: CASRARLGGTPQHF. In nucleotides, the CDR3 is TGTGCCAGCAGGGCCCGCTTAGGGGGGACGCCCCAGCATTTT.

This clone was observed once. Other DNA variants within this sample encode the same CDR3. The chain uses TRBV29-1 and TRBJ1-1, with 8 bases identical to TRBD1. Trimming at V came to 2 bases and at J to 0 bases, leaving 5 bases not matched to a gene. CDR3 size: 15 residues. Per the germline V gene, CDR1 is SQVTM and CDR2 is ANQGSEA. CDR3 region: CSVEPLQGVNTEAFF. The CDR3 coding sequence is TGCAGCGTTGAACCCTTACAGGGGGTGAACACTGAAGCTTTCTTT.

This chain joins TRBV10-3 and TRBJ1-6; D uncertain. Germline assignment: CDR1 ENHRY and CDR2 SYGVKD. The germline V and J ends were trimmed by 2 bases and 7 bases, with 15 bases remaining between them. The CDR3 sequence is 16 residues long. In DNA form, the CDR3 reads TGTGCCATCAGTGAGAAAGAAGTGGAAAAGAATTCACCCCTCCACTTT. This sequence encodes CAISEKEVEKNSPLHF.

This clone was observed a few times. CDR3 residues: CASSELATNEKLFF. The CDR3 bases are TGTGCCAGCAGTGAACTAGCAACTAATGAAAAACTGTTTTTT. The chain carries TRBV2 and TRBJ1-4; no clear D gene. Per the germline V gene, CDR1 is SNHLY and CDR2 is FYNNEI. Trimming stripped 2 bases from V and 0 bases from J, with 4 bases between. The CDR3 is 14 amino acids.

This sequence joins TRBV5-1 and TRBJ1-6; 8 bases fit TRBD1. Looked up from germline, CDR1 is SGHRS and CDR2 is YFSETQ. Trimming cost V 3 bases and J 0 bases; bases outside gene matches: 2. CDR3 length equals 16 residues. In DNA form, the CDR3 reads TGCGCCAGCAGCTGGGGACAGGCCTCCTATAATTCACCCCTCCACTTT. It encodes CASSWGQASYNSPLHF.

This chain connects TRBV7-6 to TRBJ2-3; 9 bases are a match to TRBD1. Germline V CDR1 and CDR2: SGHVS, FNYEAQ. V shed 0 bases, J shed 3 bases, and the junction held 1 base outside the gene matches. The CDR3 is made up of 15 amino acids. CDR3 residues: CASSLAQGATDTQYF. CDR3 nucleotide sequence: TGTGCCAGCAGCTTAGCACAGGGGGCAACAGATACGCAGTATTTT.

The rearrangement joins TRBV9 to TRBJ2-5, with TRBD2 matching over 8 bases. The germline V gene encodes CDR1 SGDLS and CDR2 YYNGEE. The CDR3 extends over 16 amino acids. The J segment lost 4 bases and the V segment lost 3 bases, leaving 11 bases of the junction unmatched. The CDR3 coding sequence is TGTGCCAGCAGCGCCAGGAGCGGGAGAGGTGGAGAGACCCAGTACTTC. It encodes CASSARSGRGGETQYF.

The rearrangement joins TRBV4-3 to TRBJ2-1; 12 bases agree with TRBD2. This CDR3 comprises 15 residues. The V and J ends lost 1 base and 6 bases, in that order; junction bases with no gene match: 1. Germline CDR1 reads LGHNA; CDR2 reads YSLEER. This chain's CDR3 is CASSQGLAGANEQFF. The CDR3 nucleotides read TGCGCCAGCAGCCAAGGACTAGCGGGGGCCAATGAGCAGTTCTTC.

The chain has TRBV10-3 and TRBJ2-2, with 8 bases identical to TRBD2. From germline, CDR1 is ENHRY and CDR2 SYGVKD. The junction had 6 bases not matched to a gene; V was cut back by 4 bases and J by 5 bases. There are 15 residues in the CDR3. The chain's CDR3 is CAISVAGRYTGELFF. The CDR3 region has the DNA TGTGCCATCAGTGTAGCGGGGCGTTATACCGGGGAGCTGTTTTTT.

This chain joins TRBV6-6 and TRBJ2-7, with 8 bases fitting TRBD2. V shed 6 bases, J shed 2 bases, and the junction held 6 bases outside the gene matches. From germline, CDR1 is MNHNY and CDR2 SVGAGI (reference sequence). This CDR3 spans 14 amino acids. CDR3 region: CASRDPGGAYEQYF. The CDR3 coding sequence is TGTGCCAGCAGGGATCCGGGGGGGGCCTACGAGCAGTACTTC.

The J gene is TRBJ2-6, the V gene TRBV5-1; no reliable D call. The CDR3 sequence is 13 residues long. CDR1 is SGHRS and CDR2 is YFSETQ in the germline V gene. The germline V and J ends were trimmed by 4 bases and 0 bases, with 2 bases remaining between them. The CDR3 DNA follows: TGCGCCAGCAGCGTCTCTGGGGCCAACGTCCTGACTTTC. It is translated as CASSVSGANVLTF.

The chain carries TRBV7-2 and TRBJ2-5; D not certain. Germline CDR1 and CDR2: SGHTA and FQGNSA. This CDR3 comprises 12 residues. Between the trimmed V and J ends, which lost 8 bases and 5 bases, there was a span of 12 bases. The CDR3 region has the DNA TGTGCCAGCTCACCTTATCGGGAGACCCAGTACTTC. This gives the protein CASSPYRETQYF. Full variable domain (remainder filled in from reference TRBV7-2 and TRBJ2-5): GAGVSQSPSNKVTEKGKDVELRCDPISGHTALYWYRQSLGQGLEFLIYFQGNSAPDKSGLPSDRFSAERTGGSVSTLTIQRTQQEDSAVYLCASSPYRETQYFGPGTRLLVL.

The J gene is TRBJ2-2, the V gene TRBV29-1; 8 nucleotides match TRBD2. Germline V gives CDR1 SQVTM, CDR2 ANQGSEA. The CDR3 runs 14 residues. The V gene end was trimmed by 5 bases and the J gene end by 4 bases; junction bases not matched to a gene: 6. The CDR3 nucleotides read TGCAGCGTTAGCGGGAGAGTAGGCACCGGGGAGCTGTTTTTT. Protein: CSVSGRVGTGELFF.

The chain has TRBV7-9 and TRBJ2-7; no reliable D call. The V gene lost 5 bases and the J gene lost 3 bases, with 11 bases spanning the gap. CDR1 and CDR2 (germline): SEHNR, FQNEAQ (reference sequence). This CDR3 contains 13 residues. As DNA, the CDR3 is TGTGCCAGCAGCCCCCGCCAGTTCTACGAGCAGTACTTC. This translates into CASSPRQFYEQYF. Full variable domain (remainder filled in from reference TRBV7-9 and TRBJ2-7): DTGVSQNPRHKITKRGQNVTFRCDPISEHNRLYWYRQTLGQGPEFLTYFQNEAQLEKSRLLSDRFSAERPKGSFSTLEIQRTEQGDSAMYLCASSPRQFYEQYFGPGTRLTVT.

This chain joins TRBV19 and TRBJ2-7, with 13 bases lining up with TRBD2. Germline CDR1 and CDR2: LNHDA and SQIVND (reference sequence). The trim removed 5 bases at V and 3 bases at J, leaving 4 bases unmatched. CDR3 length: 15 amino acids. CDR3 in DNA: TGTGCCAGTAGTTCCAGGACTAGCGGGAGCTACGAGCAGTACTTC. It translates to CASSSRTSGSYEQYF.

The chain combines TRBV7-9 with TRBJ1-1; D uncertain. The CDR3 runs 12 residues. Germline V gene data show CDR1 as SEHNR and CDR2 as FQNEAQ (reference sequence). Trimming removed 1 base at V and 7 bases at J, with 7 bases between. The CDR3 region has the DNA TGTGCCAGCAGCTTAGAATCTGGTGAAGCTTTCTTT. This codes for CASSLESGEAFF.

The chain employs TRBV5-4 and TRBJ2-3; unclear D gene. CDR1 and CDR2 (germline): SGHNT, YYREEE (reference sequence). V shed 3 bases and J shed 5 bases, with 7 bases lying between them. There are 12 residues in the CDR3. The CDR3 region is CASSWPLDTQYF. CDR3 DNA: TGTGCCAGCAGCTGGCCCCTAGATACGCAGTATTTT.

This chain joins TRBV7-6 and TRBJ2-3; D unresolved. There are 12 residues in the CDR3. V was cut by 5 bases and J by 5 bases, with 8 bases left in between. Per germline, CDR1 SGHVS and CDR2 FNYEAQ. CDR3 residues: CASSPREDTQYF. Here the CDR3 DNA reads TGTGCCAGCAGCCCACGAGAAGATACGCAGTATTTT.

V gene TRBV25-1 combines with J gene TRBJ2-1; possibly TRBD1 for D (6 bases). This CDR3 comprises 12 residues. CDR1 is MGHDK, CDR2 SYGVNS, per germline. Trimming cost V 4 bases and J 10 bases, with 11 bases left between them. The CDR3 DNA reads as TGTGCCAGCAGTGGACTCGACAGGGAGCAGTTCTTC. Protein sequence: CASSGLDREQFF.

The chain combines TRBV7-9 with TRBJ2-7, with 7 bases aligning to TRBD1. The ends lost 8 bases at V and 6 bases at J; junction bases unmatched: 13. The germline V gene encodes CDR1 SEHNR and CDR2 FQNEAQ (reference sequence). This CDR3 is built from 14 residues. CDR3: CASGTTGSLSEQYF. CDR3 DNA sequence: TGTGCCAGCGGGACGACAGGGAGTCTTTCCGAGCAGTACTTC.

This clone turned up a few times. The chain recombines TRBV19 with TRBJ1-1; the D gene is possibly TRBD1 (6 bases). Germline assignment: CDR1 LNHDA and CDR2 SQIVND (reference sequence). With 3 bases removed from V and 2 bases from J, the gap between germline ends came to 10 bases. CDR3 size: 14 residues. The CDR3 coding sequence is TGTGCCAGTAGTATGGGACACGGAAACACTGAAGCTTTCTTT. This gives the protein CASSMGHGNTEAFF.